The TCR beta chain described here comes from a study of T cell repertoires in cytomegalovirus infection. Study as a whole: Matching HLA type and CMV infection were both indicated by public TCR beta signatures. General study findings and limits: HLA-C-restricted CMV-specific TCR beta clonotypes prevailed in the ex vivo response. The cumulative frequency of public TCR beta families distinguished individuals who carried CMV together with the relevant HLA.

Remarks on this clonotype: The antigen is not known.

TCRdb called the reads again in MiXCR, with one record for every CDR3 protein. Of over 250,000 distinct CDR3 sequences listed, about 23% are singletons. The CDR3 loop spans 14 amino acids. V was shortened by 0 bases and J by 14 bases, with 17 bases between the two germline ends. Germline lookup yields CDR1 LGHNA and CDR2 YSLEER. The sample comprised PBMCs. The sequence derives from a human donor in good health (CMV status not recorded). Some clones in this sample may be carry-over from other donors' samples. The chain couples TRBV4-3 to TRBJ2-1, with D possibly TRBD2 on 6 matching bases. CDR3 nucleotides: TGCGCCAGCAGCCAAGAGGTGACGGGAGTTTATAAGTTCTTC. This gives the protein CASSQEVTGVYKFF.